This T cell receptor beta chain was obtained from a study of OX40 agonist ivuxolimab in advanced cancers. Study details: As their treatment, patients were administered ivuxolimab, an agonistic anti-OX40 (CD134) antibody. Patients treated during dose escalation were battling hepatocellular carcinoma, melanoma, renal cell or head and neck cancer.

Germline CDR1 is LNHDA and CDR2 is SQIVND (reference sequence). Trimming took 3 bases from V and 9 from J; bases not matched to a gene: 7. This CDR3 has 14 residues. The repertoire was sequenced with immunoSEQ multiplex PCR; TCRdb's copy has only in-frame clones and lacks some. The sample has 60,000 to 90,000 clones; around nine tenths are singletons. Systemic immunosuppression or autoimmune disease history was grounds to exclude patients. Drawing of blood for sampling happened at baseline, at cycle 4 day 1, and at cycle 7 day 1. The material was CD4+ or CD8+ T cells sorted from blood, obtained in a trial of the OX40 agonist ivuxolimab. V gene TRBV19 combines with J gene TRBJ1-5, with 8 bases fitting TRBD1. The clonotype comes from an adult with an advanced solid tumor such as melanoma, head and neck, liver or kidney cancer. The chain's CDR3 is CASSIGQGVPPQHF. DNA of the CDR3: TGTGCCAGTAGTATCGGACAGGGAGTTCCGCCCCAGCATTTT.